What follows are 15 T cell receptor beta chains derived from one specimen sequenced in a study of blood T cell repertoires in COVID-19. Profiled with immunoSEQ multiplex PCR; TCRdb holds only in-frame clones, not every one. The repertoire holds about 150,000 clones, with 65% to 85% as singletons. The specimen was peripheral blood. These TCRs come from a woman aged 60-70 years with acute or convalescent COVID-19.

V gene TRBV18 combines with J gene TRBJ2-4; 9 nucleotides match TRBD1. The CDR3 runs to 19 residues. J lost 0 bases, V lost 4 bases, and 13 bases had no gene match. The germline V gene has CDR1 KGHSH and CDR2 LQKENI. The CDR3 DNA reads as TGTGCCAGCTCACTCTTACCTACATCGGGACAGGGAGCCAAAAACATTCAGTACTTC. This codes for CASSLLPTSGQGAKNIQYF.

This chain links TRBV24-1 with TRBJ2-3; 8 nucleotides align to TRBD1. V shed 0 bases, J shed 3 bases, and the junction held 4 bases outside the gene matches. This CDR3 is built from 16 residues. Per the germline V gene, CDR1 is KGHDR and CDR2 is SFDVKD. This chain's CDR3 is CATSDLPRGRTDTQYF. DNA for the CDR3: TGTGCCACCAGTGATTTGCCCAGGGGGCGAACAGATACGCAGTATTTT.

In its sample, this clone was seen a few times. The genes are TRBV18 and TRBJ1-1; D call uncertain. The CDR3 is made up of 13 amino acids. CDR1 and CDR2 from the germline V gene are KGHSH and LQKENI. Deletions cut 6 bases from V and 5 bases from J, with 13 bases between. The CDR3 loop reads CASSDGRGTEAFF. CDR3 in DNA: TGTGCCAGCTCCGACGGAAGAGGAACTGAAGCTTTCTTT.

The chain employs TRBV5-4 and TRBJ2-5, with 13 bases identical to TRBD2. The CDR3 sequence is 15 residues long. Germline V gene lookup returns CDR1 SGHNT and CDR2 YYREEE (reference sequence). V lost 5 bases and J lost 0; bases outside the gene matches: 1. The CDR3 reads CASRLAGGYQETQYF. The CDR3 DNA reads TGTGCCAGCAGACTAGCGGGGGGGTACCAAGAGACCCAGTACTTC.

The J gene is TRBJ2-7, the V gene TRBV24-1; tentatively, D is TRBD2 (5 bases). The germline V and J ends were trimmed by 4 bases and 4 bases, with 13 bases remaining between them. Germline values: CDR1 KGHDR, CDR2 SFDVKD. The CDR3 runs to 14 residues. The CDR3 region is CATSETGSPYEQYF. CDR3 in DNA: TGTGCCACCAGTGAAACGGGATCTCCATACGAGCAGTACTTC.

The CDR3 loop reads CASSLGGPGTQYF. The CDR3 region has the DNA TGTGCCAGCAGCTTGGGCGGGCCTGGTACGCAGTATTTT. The gene calls are TRBV5-4 and TRBJ2-3; the D gene is possibly TRBD2 (5 bases). V was pared by 0 bases and J by 8 bases, with 10 bases between. CDR3 length equals 13 residues. The germline gives CDR1 SGHNT, CDR2 YYREEE (reference sequence). The whole variable domain, filled in from reference TRBV5-4 and TRBJ2-3, reads ETGVTQSPTHLIKTRGQQVTLRCSSQSGHNTVSWYQQALGQGPQFIFQYYREEENGRGNFPPRFSGLQFPNYSSELNVNALELDDSALYLCASSLGGPGTQYFGPGTRLTVL.

This rearrangement joins TRBV7-9 to TRBJ1-6; TRBD1 agrees at 8 bases. V lost 6 bases, J lost 7 bases, and 5 bases stayed unmatched. The CDR3 is 14 residues long. Germline V gene data show CDR1 as SEHNR and CDR2 as FQNEAQ (reference sequence). CDR3 sequence: CASSPDRVNSPLHF. The CDR3 coding sequence is TGTGCCAGCAGTCCGGACAGGGTAAATTCACCCCTCCACTTT.

The chain combines TRBV2 with TRBJ1-2; unclear D gene. Trimming cost V 4 bases and J 5 bases, with 11 bases left between them. The CDR3 spans 13 residues. Germline CDR1 is SNHLY and CDR2 is FYNNEI. CDR3 sequence (DNA): TGTGCCAGCAGTGTTTCCGTCCGGTATGGCTACACCTTC. Its translation is CASSVSVRYGYTF.

This sequence joins TRBV29-1 and TRBJ1-1; no clear D gene. V gave up 2 bases and J gave up 1 base, with 11 bases separating them. In germline, CDR1 is SQVTM, CDR2 ANQGSEA. The CDR3 covers 14 residues. The CDR3 region is CSVERSSSNTEAFF. The CDR3 region has the DNA TGCAGCGTTGAACGGTCCTCGTCGAACACTGAAGCTTTCTTT.

The chain uses TRBV6-2 or TRBV6-3 and TRBJ2-2; 9 bases line up with TRBD1. V lost 5 bases, J lost 3 bases, and 7 bases stayed unmatched. The CDR3 contains 16 residues. The germline V gene has CDR1 MNHEY and CDR2 SVGEGT. As DNA, the CDR3 is TGTGCCAGCAGTGCTCCGGGACAGGGTTACACCGGGGAGCTGTTTTTT. Encoded protein: CASSAPGQGYTGELFF.

This chain joins TRBV14 and TRBJ2-1; TRBD1 matches 8 bases. Looked up from germline, CDR1 is SGHDN and CDR2 is FVKESK. The CDR3 is made up of 17 amino acids. V dropped 3 bases and J dropped 0; count of bases not matched to a gene: 7. In nucleotides, the CDR3 is TGTGCCAGCAGCCACCGACAGGGGCTTAGCTCCTACAATGAGCAGTTCTTC. Protein sequence: CASSHRQGLSSYNEQFF.

This clone was detected only once. The CDR3 DNA is TGTGCCAGCAGCCCCCCCGGGACTCCCGAAGCTTTCTTT. This translates into CASSPPGTPEAFF. The chain links TRBV11-2 to TRBJ1-1; possible D gene TRBD1, 5 bases. V gave up 5 bases and J gave up 8 bases, with 15 bases separating them. The CDR3 is 13 amino acids. From germline, CDR1 is SGHAT and CDR2 FQNNGV. Full variable domain (remainder filled in from reference TRBV11-2 and TRBJ1-1): EAGVAQSPRYKIIEKRQSVAFWCNPISGHATLYWYQQILGQGPKLLIQFQNNGVVDDSQLPKDRFSAERLKGVDSTLKIQPAKLEDSAVYLCASSPPGTPEAFFGQGTRLTVV.

This chain joins TRBV5-8 and TRBJ1-6; 9 bases map to TRBD1. The CDR3 runs to 16 residues. Germline CDR1 SGHTS, CDR2 YDEGEE. The J segment lost 6 bases and the V segment lost 4 bases, leaving 8 bases of the junction unmatched. The DNA for the CDR3 is TGTGCCAGCAGCCCGGAGACAGGGGGTCGTAATTCACCCCTCCACTTT. Protein: CASSPETGGRNSPLHF.

The V gene is TRBV28, the J gene TRBJ2-3, with 9 bases aligning to TRBD2. The germline V gene has CDR1 MDHEN and CDR2 SYDVKM. Trimming at V came to 4 bases and at J to 2 bases, leaving 19 bases not matched to a gene. The CDR3 length is 20 residues. The CDR3: CASSWPSVYVLAGSTDTQYF. The CDR3 DNA follows: TGTGCCAGCAGTTGGCCAAGCGTTTATGTGCTAGCGGGGTCCACAGATACGCAGTATTTT.

The chain joins TRBV24-1 to TRBJ2-5, with 8 positions matching TRBD2. Per the germline V gene, CDR1 is KGHDR and CDR2 is SFDVKD. The CDR3 has 15 residues. V was clipped by 3 bases and J by 2 bases; unmatched bases: 4. As DNA, the CDR3 is TGTGCCACCAGTGATCGGGGGGGCAGGCAAGAGACCCAGTACTTC. It encodes CATSDRGGRQETQYF.